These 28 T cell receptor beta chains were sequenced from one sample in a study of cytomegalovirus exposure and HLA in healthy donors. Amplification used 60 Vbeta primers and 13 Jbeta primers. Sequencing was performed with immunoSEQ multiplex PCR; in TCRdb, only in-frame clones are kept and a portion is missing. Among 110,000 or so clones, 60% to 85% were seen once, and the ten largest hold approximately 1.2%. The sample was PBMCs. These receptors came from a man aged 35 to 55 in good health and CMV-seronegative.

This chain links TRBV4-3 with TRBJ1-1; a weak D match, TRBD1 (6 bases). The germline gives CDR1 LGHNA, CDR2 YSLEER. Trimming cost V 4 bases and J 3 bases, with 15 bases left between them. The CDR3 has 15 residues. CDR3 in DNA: TGCGCCAGCAGCCGCGGGAGCGGGGGCTACACTGAAGCTTTCTTT. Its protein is CASSRGSGGYTEAFF.

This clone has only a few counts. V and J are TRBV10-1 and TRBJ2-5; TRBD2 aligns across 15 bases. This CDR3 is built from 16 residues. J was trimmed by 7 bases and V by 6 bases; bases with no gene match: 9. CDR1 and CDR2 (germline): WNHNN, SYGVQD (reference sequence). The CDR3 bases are TGCGCCAGCAGCCAAGGGACTAGCGGGAGGCTTCGGACCCAGTACTTC. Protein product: CASSQGTSGRLRTQYF.

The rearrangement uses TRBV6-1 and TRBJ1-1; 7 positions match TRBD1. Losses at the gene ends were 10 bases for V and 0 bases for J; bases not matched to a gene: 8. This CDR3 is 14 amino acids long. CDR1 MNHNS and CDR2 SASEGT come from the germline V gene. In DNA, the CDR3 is TGTGCCACTACAGGGGATGGGATGAACACTGAAGCTTTCTTT. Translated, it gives CATTGDGMNTEAFF.

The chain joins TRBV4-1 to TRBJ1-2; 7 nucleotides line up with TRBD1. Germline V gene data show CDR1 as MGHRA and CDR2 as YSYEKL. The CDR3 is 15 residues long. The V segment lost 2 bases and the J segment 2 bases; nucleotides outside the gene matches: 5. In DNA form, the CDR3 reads TGCGCCAGCAGCCAAACAGGGGTTGGAAACTATGGCTACACCTTC. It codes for CASSQTGVGNYGYTF.

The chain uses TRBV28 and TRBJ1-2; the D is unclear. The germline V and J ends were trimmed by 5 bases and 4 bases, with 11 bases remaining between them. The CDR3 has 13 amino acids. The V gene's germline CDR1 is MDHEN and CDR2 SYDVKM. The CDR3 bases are TGTGCCAGCAGTCCCCGGGGAGTCTATGGCTACACCTTC. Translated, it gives CASSPRGVYGYTF.

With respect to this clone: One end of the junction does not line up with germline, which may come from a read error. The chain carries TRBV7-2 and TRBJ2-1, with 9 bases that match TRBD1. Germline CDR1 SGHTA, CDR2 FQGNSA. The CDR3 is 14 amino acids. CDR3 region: CASSLTGGYTEQFF. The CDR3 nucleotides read TGTGCCAGCAGCTTGACAGGGGGGTACACTGAGCAGTTCTTC.

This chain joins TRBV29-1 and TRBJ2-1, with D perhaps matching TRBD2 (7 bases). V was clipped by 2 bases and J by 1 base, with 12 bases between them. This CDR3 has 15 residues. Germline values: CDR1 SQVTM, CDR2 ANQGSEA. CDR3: CSVERGGGSYNEQFF. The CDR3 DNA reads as TGCAGCGTTGAAAGGGGGGGAGGTTCCTACAATGAGCAGTTCTTC.

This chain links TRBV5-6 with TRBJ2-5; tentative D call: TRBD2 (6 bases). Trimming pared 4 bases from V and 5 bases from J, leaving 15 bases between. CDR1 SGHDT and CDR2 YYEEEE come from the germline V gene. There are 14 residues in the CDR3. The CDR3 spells CASSLGLIGETQYF. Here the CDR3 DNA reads TGTGCCAGCAGCCTAGGACTAATTGGGGAGACCCAGTACTTC.

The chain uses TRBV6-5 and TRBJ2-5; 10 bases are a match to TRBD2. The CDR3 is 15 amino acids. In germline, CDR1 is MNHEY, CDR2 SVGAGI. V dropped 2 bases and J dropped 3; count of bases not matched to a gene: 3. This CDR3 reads CASSYEAGGKETQYF. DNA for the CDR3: TGTGCCAGCAGTTACGAAGCGGGAGGGAAAGAGACCCAGTACTTC.

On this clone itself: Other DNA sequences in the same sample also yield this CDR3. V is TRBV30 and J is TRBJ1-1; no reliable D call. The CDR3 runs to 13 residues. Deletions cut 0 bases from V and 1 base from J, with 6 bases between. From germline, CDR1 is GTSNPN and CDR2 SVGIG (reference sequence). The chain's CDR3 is CAWSVQQNTEAFF. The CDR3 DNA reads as TGTGCCTGGAGTGTACAGCAGAACACTGAAGCTTTCTTT.

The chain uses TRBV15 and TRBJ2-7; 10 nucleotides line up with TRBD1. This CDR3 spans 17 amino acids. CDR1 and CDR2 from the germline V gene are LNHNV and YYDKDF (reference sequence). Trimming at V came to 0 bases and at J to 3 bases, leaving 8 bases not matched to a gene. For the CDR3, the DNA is TGTGCCACCAGCAGAGAAACCCCGGGACAGGGGAACTACGAGCAGTACTTC. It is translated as CATSRETPGQGNYEQYF.

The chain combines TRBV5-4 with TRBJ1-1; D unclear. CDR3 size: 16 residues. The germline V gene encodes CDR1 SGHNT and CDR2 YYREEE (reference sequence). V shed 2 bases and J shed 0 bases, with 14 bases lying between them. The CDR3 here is CASSFWADLMNTEAFF. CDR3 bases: TGTGCCAGCAGCTTTTGGGCAGACCTGATGAACACTGAAGCTTTCTTT.

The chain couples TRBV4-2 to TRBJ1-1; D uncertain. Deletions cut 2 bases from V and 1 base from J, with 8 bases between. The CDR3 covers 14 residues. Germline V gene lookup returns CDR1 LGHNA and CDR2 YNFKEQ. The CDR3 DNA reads TGTGCCAGCAGCCAACCCGGTGGGAACACTGAAGCTTTCTTT. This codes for CASSQPGGNTEAFF.

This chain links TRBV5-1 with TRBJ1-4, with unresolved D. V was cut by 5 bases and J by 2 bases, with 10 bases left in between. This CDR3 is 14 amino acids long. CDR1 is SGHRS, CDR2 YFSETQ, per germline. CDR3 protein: CASRGSATNEKLFF. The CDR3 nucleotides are TGCGCCAGCAGAGGTAGCGCCACTAATGAAAAACTGTTTTTT.

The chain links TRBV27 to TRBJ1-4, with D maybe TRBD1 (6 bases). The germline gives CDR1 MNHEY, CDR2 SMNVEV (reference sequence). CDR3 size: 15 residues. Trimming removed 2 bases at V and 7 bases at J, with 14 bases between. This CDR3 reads CASSLGGSGGEKLFF. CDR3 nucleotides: TGTGCCAGCAGTTTAGGGGGCAGTGGCGGTGAAAAACTGTTTTTT.

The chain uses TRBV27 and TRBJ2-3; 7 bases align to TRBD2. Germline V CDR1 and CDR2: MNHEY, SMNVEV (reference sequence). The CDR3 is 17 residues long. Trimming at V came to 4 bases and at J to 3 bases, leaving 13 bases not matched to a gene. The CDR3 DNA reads TGTGCCAGCAGTTATCGAGGGAGGGGCGGGGTAACAGATACGCAGTATTTT. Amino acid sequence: CASSYRGRGGVTDTQYF.

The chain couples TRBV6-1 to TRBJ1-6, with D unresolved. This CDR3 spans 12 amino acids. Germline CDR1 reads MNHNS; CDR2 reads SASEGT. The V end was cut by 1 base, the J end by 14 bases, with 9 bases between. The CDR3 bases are TGTGCCAGCAGTGAAGGGAGCGGATCCCTCCACTTT. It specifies CASSEGSGSLHF.

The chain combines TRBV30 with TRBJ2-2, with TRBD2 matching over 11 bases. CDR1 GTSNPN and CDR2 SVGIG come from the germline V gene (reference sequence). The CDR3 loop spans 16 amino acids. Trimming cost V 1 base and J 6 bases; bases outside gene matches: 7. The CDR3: CAWSDTSGSGAGELFF. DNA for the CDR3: TGTGCCTGGAGTGATACTAGCGGGAGTGGGGCCGGGGAGCTGTTTTTT.

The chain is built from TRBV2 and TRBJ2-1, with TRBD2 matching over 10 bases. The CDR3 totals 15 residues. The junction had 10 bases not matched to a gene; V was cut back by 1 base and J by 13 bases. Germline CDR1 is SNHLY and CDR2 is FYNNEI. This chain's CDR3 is CASSEGGSGGRFQFF. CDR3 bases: TGTGCCAGCAGTGAAGGTGGTAGCGGGGGGCGTTTTCAGTTCTTC. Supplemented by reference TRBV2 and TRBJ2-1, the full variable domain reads EPEVTQTPSHQVTQMGQEVILRCVPISNHLYFYWYRQILGQKVEFLVSFYNNEISEKSEIFDDQFSVERPDGSNFTLKIRSTKLEDSAMYFCASSEGGSGGRFQFFGPGTRLTVL.

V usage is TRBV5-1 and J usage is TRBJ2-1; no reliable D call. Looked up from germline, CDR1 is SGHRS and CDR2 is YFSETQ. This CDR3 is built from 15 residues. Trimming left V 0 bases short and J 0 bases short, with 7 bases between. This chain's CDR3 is CASSLVAASYNEQFF. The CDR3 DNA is TGCGCCAGCAGCTTGGTAGCAGCCTCCTACAATGAGCAGTTCTTC. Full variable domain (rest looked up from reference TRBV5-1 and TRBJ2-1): KAGVTQTPRYLIKTRGQQVTLSCSPISGHRSVSWYQQTPGQGLQFLFEYFSETQRNKGNFPGRFSGRQFSNSRSEMNVSTLELGDSALYLCASSLVAASYNEQFFGPGTRLTVL.

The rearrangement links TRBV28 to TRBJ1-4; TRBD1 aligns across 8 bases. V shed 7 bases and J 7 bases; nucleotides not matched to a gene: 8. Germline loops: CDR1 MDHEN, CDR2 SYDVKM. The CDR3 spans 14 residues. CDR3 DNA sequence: TGTGCCAGCATGACACAGGGGGTAGGTGAAAAACTGTTTTTT. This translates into CASMTQGVGEKLFF.

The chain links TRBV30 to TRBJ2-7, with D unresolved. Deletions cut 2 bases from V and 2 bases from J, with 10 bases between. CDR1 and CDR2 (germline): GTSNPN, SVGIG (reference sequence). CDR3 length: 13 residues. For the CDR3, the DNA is TGTGCCTGGAGTAGACTTTCCACCTACGAGCAGTACTTC. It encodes CAWSRLSTYEQYF. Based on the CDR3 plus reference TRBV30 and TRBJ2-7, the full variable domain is SQTIHQWPATLVQPVGSPLSLECTVEGTSNPNLYWYRQAAGRGLQLLFYSVGIGQISSEVPQNLSASRPQDRQFILSSKKLLLSDSGFYLCAWSRLSTYEQYFGPGTRLTVT.

This CDR3 is CASSSGQGVTGELFF. The DNA of the CDR3 is TGTGCCAGCAGCTCTGGACAGGGAGTCACCGGGGAGCTGTTTTTT. V and J are TRBV7-2 and TRBJ2-2, with TRBD1 identical over 8 bases. The germline gives CDR1 SGHTA, CDR2 FQGNSA. This CDR3 is 15 amino acids long. With V trimmed by 4 bases and J by 4 bases, 5 bases remained unmatched.

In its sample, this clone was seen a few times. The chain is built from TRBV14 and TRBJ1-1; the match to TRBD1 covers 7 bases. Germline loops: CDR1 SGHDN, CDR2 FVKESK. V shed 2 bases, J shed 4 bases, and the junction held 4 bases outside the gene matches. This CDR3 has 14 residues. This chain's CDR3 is CASSQLTGPTEAFF. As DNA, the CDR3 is TGTGCCAGCAGCCAATTGACAGGGCCCACTGAAGCTTTCTTT.

The CDR3 reads CAWSSGTGGFNEQFF. CDR3 sequence (DNA): TGTGCCTGGAGCTCCGGGACAGGAGGTTTCAATGAGCAGTTCTTC. J is TRBJ2-1 and V is TRBV30, with 8 bases aligning to TRBD1. Germline lookup yields CDR1 GTSNPN and CDR2 SVGIG (reference sequence). The CDR3 has 15 residues. V shed 3 bases and J 6 bases; nucleotides not matched to a gene: 10.

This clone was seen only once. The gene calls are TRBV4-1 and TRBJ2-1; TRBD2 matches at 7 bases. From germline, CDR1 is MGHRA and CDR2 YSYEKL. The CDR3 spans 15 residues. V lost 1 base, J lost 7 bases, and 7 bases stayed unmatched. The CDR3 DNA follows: TGCGCCAGCAGCCAAGCTCTAGCGGACCAAAATGAGCAGTTCTTC. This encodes CASSQALADQNEQFF.

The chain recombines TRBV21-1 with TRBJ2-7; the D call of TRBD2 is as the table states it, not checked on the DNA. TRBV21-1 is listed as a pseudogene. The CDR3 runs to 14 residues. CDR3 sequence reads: CATETSGSNYEQYF. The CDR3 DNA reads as TGTGCCACCGAAACTAGCGGGAGTAACTACGAGCAGTACTTC.

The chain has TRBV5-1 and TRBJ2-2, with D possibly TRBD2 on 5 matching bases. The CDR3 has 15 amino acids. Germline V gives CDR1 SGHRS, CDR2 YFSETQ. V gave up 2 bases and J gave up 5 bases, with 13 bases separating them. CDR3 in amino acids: CASSLLDGKTGELFF. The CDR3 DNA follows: TGCGCCAGCAGCTTACTAGACGGGAAGACCGGGGAGCTGTTTTTT.